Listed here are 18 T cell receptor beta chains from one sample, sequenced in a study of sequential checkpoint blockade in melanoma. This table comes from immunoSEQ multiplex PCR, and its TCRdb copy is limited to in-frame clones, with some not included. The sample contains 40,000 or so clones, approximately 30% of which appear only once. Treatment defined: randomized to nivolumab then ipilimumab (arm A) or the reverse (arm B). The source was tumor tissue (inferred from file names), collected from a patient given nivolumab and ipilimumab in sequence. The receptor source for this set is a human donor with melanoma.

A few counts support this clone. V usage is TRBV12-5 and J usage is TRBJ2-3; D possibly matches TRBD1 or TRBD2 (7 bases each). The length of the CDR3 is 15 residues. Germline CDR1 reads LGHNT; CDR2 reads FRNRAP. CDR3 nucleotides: TGTGCCAGTACGAGGGGGAGGGGGCCCACAGATACGCAGTATTTT. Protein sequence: CASTRGRGPTDTQYF.

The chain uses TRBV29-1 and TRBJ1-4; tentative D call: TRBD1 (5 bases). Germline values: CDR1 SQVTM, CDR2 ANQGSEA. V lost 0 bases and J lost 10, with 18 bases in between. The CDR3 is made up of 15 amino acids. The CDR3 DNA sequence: TGCAGCGTTGAAGAAGGGGACTCCGGACGGGGAAAACTGTTTTTT. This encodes CSVEEGDSGRGKLFF.

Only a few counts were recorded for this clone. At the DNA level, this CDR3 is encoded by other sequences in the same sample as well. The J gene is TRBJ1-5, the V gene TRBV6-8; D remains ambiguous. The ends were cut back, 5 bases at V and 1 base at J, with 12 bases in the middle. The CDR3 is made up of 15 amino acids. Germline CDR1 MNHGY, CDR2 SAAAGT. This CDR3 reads CASSDRGGSNQPQHF. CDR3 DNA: TGTGCCAGCAGTGATAGAGGAGGGAGCAATCAGCCCCAGCATTTT.

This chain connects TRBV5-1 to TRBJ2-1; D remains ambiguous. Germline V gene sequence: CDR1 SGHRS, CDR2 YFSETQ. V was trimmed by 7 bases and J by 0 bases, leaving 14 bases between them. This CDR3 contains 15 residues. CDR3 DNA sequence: TGCGCCAGCTTACCGACCGTAGGCTCCTACAATGAGCAGTTCTTC. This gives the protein CASLPTVGSYNEQFF. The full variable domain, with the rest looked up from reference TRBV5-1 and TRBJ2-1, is KAGVTQTPRYLIKTRGQQVTLSCSPISGHRSVSWYQQTPGQGLQFLFEYFSETQRNKGNFPGRFSGRQFSNSRSEMNVSTLELGDSALYLCASLPTVGSYNEQFFGPGTRLTVL.

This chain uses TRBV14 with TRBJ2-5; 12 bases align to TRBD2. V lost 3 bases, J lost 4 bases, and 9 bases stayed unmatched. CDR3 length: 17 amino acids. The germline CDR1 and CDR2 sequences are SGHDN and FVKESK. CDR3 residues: CASSQLGLAGPGETQYF. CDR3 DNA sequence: TGTGCCAGCAGCCAGTTGGGACTAGCGGGCCCTGGAGAGACCCAGTACTTC.

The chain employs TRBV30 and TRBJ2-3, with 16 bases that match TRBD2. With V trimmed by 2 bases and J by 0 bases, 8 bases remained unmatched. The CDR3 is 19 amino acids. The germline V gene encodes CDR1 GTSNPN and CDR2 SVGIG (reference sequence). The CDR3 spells CAWSRGLAGGPMSTDTQYF. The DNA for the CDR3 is TGTGCCTGGAGTAGGGGACTAGCGGGAGGGCCCATGAGCACAGATACGCAGTATTTT.

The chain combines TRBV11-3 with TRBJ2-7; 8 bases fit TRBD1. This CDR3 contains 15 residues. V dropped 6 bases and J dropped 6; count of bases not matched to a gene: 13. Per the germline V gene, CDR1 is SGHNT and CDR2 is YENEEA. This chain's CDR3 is CASSLIPGGAGEQYF. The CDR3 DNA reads TGTGCCAGCAGTTTAATCCCAGGGGGCGCAGGCGAGCAGTACTTC.

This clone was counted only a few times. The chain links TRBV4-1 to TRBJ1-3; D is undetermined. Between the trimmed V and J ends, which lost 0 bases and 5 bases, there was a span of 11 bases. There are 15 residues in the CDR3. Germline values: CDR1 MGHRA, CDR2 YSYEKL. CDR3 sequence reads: CASSQDRAGRNTIYF. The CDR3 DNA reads TGCGCCAGCAGCCAAGATCGGGCCGGGCGAAACACCATATATTTT.

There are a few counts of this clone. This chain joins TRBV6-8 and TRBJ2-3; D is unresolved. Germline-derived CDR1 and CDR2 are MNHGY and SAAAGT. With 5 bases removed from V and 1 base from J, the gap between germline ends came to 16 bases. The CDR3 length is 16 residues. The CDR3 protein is CASSRTWIRRTDTQYF. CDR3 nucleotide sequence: TGTGCCAGCAGTAGGACGTGGATTCGGCGCACAGATACGCAGTATTTT.

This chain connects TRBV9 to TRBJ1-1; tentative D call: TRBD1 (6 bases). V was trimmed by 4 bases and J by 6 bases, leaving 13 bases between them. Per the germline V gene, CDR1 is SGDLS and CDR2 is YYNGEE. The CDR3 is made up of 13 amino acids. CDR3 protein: CASSTIEGAEAFF. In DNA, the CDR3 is TGTGCCAGCAGCACCATCGAGGGGGCTGAAGCTTTCTTT.

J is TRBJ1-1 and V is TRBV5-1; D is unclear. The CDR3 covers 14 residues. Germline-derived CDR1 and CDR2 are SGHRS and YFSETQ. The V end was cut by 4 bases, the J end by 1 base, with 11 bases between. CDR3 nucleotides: TGCGCCAGCAGCCCCGGGAACACGAACACTGAAGCTTTCTTT. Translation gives CASSPGNTNTEAFF.

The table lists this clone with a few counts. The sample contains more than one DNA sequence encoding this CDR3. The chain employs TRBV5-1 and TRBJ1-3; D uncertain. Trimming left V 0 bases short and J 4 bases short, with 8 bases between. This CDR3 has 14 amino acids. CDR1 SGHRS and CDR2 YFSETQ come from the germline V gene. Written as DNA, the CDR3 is TGCGCCAGCAGCTTGGGGCAGTCGGGAAACACCATATATTTT. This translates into CASSLGQSGNTIYF.

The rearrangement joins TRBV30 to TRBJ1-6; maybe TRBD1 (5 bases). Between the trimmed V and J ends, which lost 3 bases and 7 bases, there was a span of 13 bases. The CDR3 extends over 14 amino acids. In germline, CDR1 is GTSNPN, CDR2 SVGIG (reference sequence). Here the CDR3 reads CAWSPAGGNSPLHF. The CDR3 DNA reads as TGTGCCTGGAGCCCGGCCGGGGGGAATTCACCCCTCCACTTT.

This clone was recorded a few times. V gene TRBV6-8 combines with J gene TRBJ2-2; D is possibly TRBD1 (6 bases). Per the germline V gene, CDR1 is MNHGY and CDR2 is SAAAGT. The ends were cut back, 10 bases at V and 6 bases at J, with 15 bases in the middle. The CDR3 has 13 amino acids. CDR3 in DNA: TGTGCCATCAGCGGACAGATCCCCGGGGAGCTGTTTTTT. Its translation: CAISGQIPGELFF.

The CDR3 spells CASRLGARTGELFF. The CDR3 nucleotides read TGTGCCAGTCGACTCGGGGCAAGGACCGGGGAGCTGTTTTTT. The chain carries TRBV6-8 and TRBJ2-2, with D possibly being TRBD1 or TRBD2 (5 bases each). V was shortened by 9 bases and J by 5 bases, with 16 bases between the two germline ends. CDR1 is MNHGY and CDR2 is SAAAGT in the germline V gene. CDR3 length equals 14 residues.

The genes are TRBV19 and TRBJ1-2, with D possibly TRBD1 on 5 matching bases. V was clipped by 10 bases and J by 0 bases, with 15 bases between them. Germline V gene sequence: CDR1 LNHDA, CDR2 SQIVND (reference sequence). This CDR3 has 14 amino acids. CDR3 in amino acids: CATSWDPANYGYTF. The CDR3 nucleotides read TGTGCCACCAGTTGGGACCCAGCTAACTATGGCTACACCTTC.

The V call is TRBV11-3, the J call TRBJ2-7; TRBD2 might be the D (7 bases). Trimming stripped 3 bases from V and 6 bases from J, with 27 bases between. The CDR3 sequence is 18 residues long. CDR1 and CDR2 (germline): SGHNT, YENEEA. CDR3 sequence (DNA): TGTGCCAGCAGCTTTGGTTGGGACTGGGCGGGGGCCCTCGGCGAGCAGTACTTC. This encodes CASSFGWDWAGALGEQYF. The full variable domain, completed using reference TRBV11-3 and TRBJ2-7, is EAGVVQSPRYKIIEKKQPVAFWCNPISGHNTLYWYLQNLGQGPELLIRYENEEAVDDSQLPKDRFSAERLKGVDSTLKIQPAELGDSAVYLCASSFGWDWAGALGEQYFGPGTRLTVT.

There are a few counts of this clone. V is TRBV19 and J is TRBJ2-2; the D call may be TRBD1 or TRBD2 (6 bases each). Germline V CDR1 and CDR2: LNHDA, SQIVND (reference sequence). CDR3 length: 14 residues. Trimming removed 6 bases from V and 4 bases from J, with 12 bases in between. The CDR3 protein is CASREGGSTGELFF. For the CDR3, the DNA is TGTGCCAGTAGGGAAGGGGGGTCCACCGGGGAGCTGTTTTTT.